The 19 T cell receptor beta chains listed next were all sequenced from one sample in a study of T cells in Graves' hyperthyroidism and ophthalmopathy. There were TCR beta CDR3 regions amplified from RNA transcripts. RT-PCR in the first round (using the HTBI primer set) targeted the TCR CDR3. TCRdb re-called the multiplex PCR reads with MiXCR, one entry per CDR3 protein. This table holds fewer than 450,000 distinct CDR3 sequences, about a sixth found once. Sequenced sample: blood. These receptors came from a woman in her thirties with Graves' hyperthyroidism that later progressed to Graves' ophthalmopathy.

This clonotype has ten or more counts. The chain couples TRBV20-1 to TRBJ1-1; D is possibly TRBD1 (6 bases). CDR1 and CDR2 (germline): DFQATT, SNEGSKA (reference sequence). Trimming cost V 5 bases and J 8 bases, with 18 bases left between them. The CDR3 consists of 13 residues. The CDR3 sequence is CSAHQIGQIEAFF. CDR3 nucleotides: TGCAGTGCTCACCAAATTGGACAGATCGAAGCTTTCTTT.

This clonotype came up a few times. The V call is TRBV4-1, the J call TRBJ1-1; D ambiguous. V was clipped by 6 bases and J by 4 bases, with 9 bases between them. The CDR3 spans 12 residues. Germline-derived CDR1 and CDR2 are MGHRA and YSYEKL. CDR3 sequence reads: CASRGYGTEAFF. DNA for the CDR3: TGCGCCAGCAGGGGTTATGGCACTGAAGCTTTCTTT.

V and J are TRBV12-3 or TRBV12-4 and TRBJ2-1; unclear D gene. The CDR3 has 11 amino acids. V was cut by 3 bases and J by 11 bases, with 8 bases left in between. CDR3 sequence (DNA): TGTGCCAGCAGTTTGGAAAGGCAGCAGTTCTTC. Its protein is CASSLERQQFF.

In its sample, this clonotype was seen many times. J is TRBJ2-7 and V is TRBV11-2; the D gene is possibly TRBD2 (5 bases). Trimming removed 2 bases at V and 3 bases at J, with 17 bases between. The length of the CDR3 is 16 residues. Germline CDR1 is SGHAT and CDR2 is FQNNGV. The CDR3 sequence: CASSLTIPDGNYEQYF. CDR3 bases: TGTGCCAGCAGCTTAACGATCCCGGACGGGAACTACGAGCAGTACTTC.

This clonotype was counted many times. The gene calls are TRBV2 and TRBJ1-2, with 7 bases fitting TRBD1. This CDR3 region has 12 residues. After removal of 5 bases from V and 7 bases from J, the junction contained 4 bases not matched to a gene. Germline V gives CDR1 SNHLY, CDR2 FYNNEI. The CDR3 sequence: CASSRDRVGYTF. In nucleotides, the CDR3 is TGTGCCAGCAGTCGCGACAGGGTTGGCTACACCTTC. Based on the CDR3 plus reference TRBV2 and TRBJ1-2, the full variable domain is EPEVTQTPSHQVTQMGQEVILRCVPISNHLYFYWYRQILGQKVEFLVSFYNNEISEKSEIFDDQFSVERPDGSNFTLKIRSTKLEDSAMYFCASSRDRVGYTFGSGTRLTVV.

Ten or more counts support this clonotype. The V call is TRBV30, the J call TRBJ1-2; D uncertain. Germline-derived CDR1 and CDR2 are GTSNPN and SVGIG (reference sequence). The V gene lost 4 bases and the J gene lost 4 bases, with 16 bases spanning the gap. This CDR3 has 14 amino acids. CDR3 residues: CAWTLRGTGYGYTF. In nucleotides, the CDR3 is TGTGCCTGGACCCTTCGAGGAACGGGCTATGGCTACACCTTC.

This clonotype was counted between two and nine times. The germline gene is not matched at one end of the junction; a read error may be the cause. The rearrangement links TRBV5-1 to TRBJ2-2; 8 nucleotides agree with TRBD1. The CDR3 is 15 amino acids. CDR1 and CDR2 from the germline V gene are SGHRS and YFSETQ. CDR3 protein: CASSFPGGDTEELFF. The CDR3 coding sequence is TGCGCCAGCAGCTTTCCAGGGGGCGACACCGAGGAGCTGTTTTTT.

This clonotype was detected ten times or more. CDR3 DNA: TGTGCCATCAAAAGGACAGGGCCTTTCCTCGGGGACGAGCAGTACTTC. Translation gives CAIKRTGPFLGDEQYF. The chain employs TRBV10-3 and TRBJ2-7; 8 nucleotides line up with TRBD1. Germline V lookup: CDR1 ENHRY, CDR2 SYGVKD. The CDR3 consists of 16 residues. J lost 5 bases, V lost 7 bases, and 16 bases had no gene match.

This clonotype was seen many times. V and J are TRBV6-1 and TRBJ2-2, with D possibly TRBD2 on 6 matching bases. V lost 2 bases to trimming and J lost 2 bases, with 9 bases between them. This CDR3 is built from 15 residues. Germline CDR1 is MNHNS and CDR2 is SASEGT. The CDR3 DNA follows: TGTGCCAGCAGTGAAATGGGACTTAACACCGGGGAGCTGTTTTTT. Translation gives CASSEMGLNTGELFF.

The sample holds many counts of this clonotype. The V and J genes are TRBV20-1 and TRBJ1-2; perhaps TRBD1 as D (5 bases). CDR3 length: 12 residues. V was pared by 3 bases and J by 5 bases, with 10 bases between. Germline-derived CDR1 and CDR2 are DFQATT and SNEGSKA (reference sequence). CDR3 protein: CSASPTGYGYTF. CDR3 DNA sequence: TGCAGTGCTAGTCCTACAGGTTATGGCTACACCTTC.

The chain joins TRBV3-1 to TRBJ2-2, with TRBD2 matching 10 bases. Germline V gene lookup returns CDR1 LGHDT and CDR2 YNNKEL (reference sequence). The CDR3 covers 17 residues. The J segment lost 5 bases and the V segment lost 0 bases, leaving 6 bases of the junction unmatched. The CDR3 DNA reads as TGTGCCAGCAGCCAAGATCAAAGCGGGGGGGCAACCGGGGAGCTGTTTTTT. Its translation is CASSQDQSGGATGELFF.

The chain is built from TRBV27 and TRBJ1-2; the match to TRBD1 covers 7 bases. The CDR3 length is 14 residues. CDR1 is MNHEY and CDR2 is SMNVEV in the germline V gene (reference sequence). The trim removed 6 bases at V and 4 bases at J, leaving 8 bases unmatched. The CDR3 sequence is CASRPTGLPYGYTF. CDR3 sequence (DNA): TGTGCCAGCAGACCGACAGGGCTGCCCTATGGCTACACCTTC.

V is TRBV6-1 and J is TRBJ2-5; TRBD1 matches 8 bases. CDR3 length equals 16 residues. V dropped 5 bases and J dropped 2; count of bases not matched to a gene: 10. Germline V gives CDR1 MNHNS, CDR2 SASEGT. The DNA for the CDR3 is TGTGCCAGCAGTCACGGACAGGGAACCGATCAAGAGACCCAGTACTTC. This encodes CASSHGQGTDQETQYF.

This clonotype has ten or more counts. V and J are TRBV11-2 and TRBJ1-6; unclear D gene. The CDR3 is 13 amino acids. The V end was cut by 8 bases, the J end by 8 bases, with 13 bases between. Germline-derived CDR1 and CDR2 are SGHAT and FQNNGV. CDR3 sequence: CASGGTADSPLHF. Written as DNA, the CDR3 is TGTGCCAGCGGCGGAACAGCGGATTCACCCCTCCACTTT.

This clonotype was recorded a few times. This chain uses TRBV12-3 or TRBV12-4 with TRBJ2-7; 9 bases agree with TRBD2. Germline trimming cut 5 bases from V and 2 bases from J; bases unmatched to any gene: 7. This CDR3 has 15 amino acids. The chain's CDR3 is CASSVSGLAPYEQYF. The CDR3 DNA reads TGTGCCAGCAGTGTTTCGGGACTAGCTCCCTACGAGCAGTACTTC.

The chain employs TRBV4-1 and TRBJ2-5; no clear D gene. Germline V lookup: CDR1 MGHRA, CDR2 YSYEKL. This CDR3 is built from 13 residues. V lost 6 bases, J lost 2 bases, and 10 bases lay in between. CDR3 in DNA: TGCGCCAGCAGTAAGAGATTACAAGAGACCCAGTACTTC. It is translated as CASSKRLQETQYF.

This clonotype showed up many times. The V and J genes are TRBV7-2 and TRBJ2-3; 7 bases are a match to TRBD2. The CDR3 covers 15 residues. V trimming: 3 bases; J trimming: 4 bases; junction bases outside the gene matches: 7. Germline V gene lookup returns CDR1 SGHTA and CDR2 FQGNSA. Here the CDR3 reads CASSFRREISDTQYF. CDR3 coding DNA: TGTGCCAGCAGCTTCCGGCGGGAGATCTCAGATACGCAGTATTTT.

This clonotype appeared many times. The chain combines TRBV20-1 with TRBJ2-5, with D possibly matching TRBD2 (6 bases). Trimming cost V 4 bases and J 3 bases, with 12 bases left between them. CDR1 and CDR2 (germline): DFQATT, SNEGSKA (reference sequence). The CDR3 has 13 amino acids. In DNA form, the CDR3 reads TGCAGTGCTACCCGGGACTCAGAAGAGACCCAGTACTTC. Amino acid sequence: CSATRDSEETQYF.

There are many counts of this clonotype. The chain joins TRBV13 to TRBJ2-5; D possibly matches TRBD1 or TRBD2 (5 bases each). V was shortened by 3 bases and J by 3 bases, with 14 bases between the two germline ends. This CDR3 comprises 15 residues. Germline CDR1 is PRHDT and CDR2 is FYEKMQ (reference sequence). This CDR3 is CASSLGPRGKETQYF. The CDR3, as DNA: TGTGCCAGCAGCTTGGGACCCCGGGGAAAAGAGACCCAGTACTTC.